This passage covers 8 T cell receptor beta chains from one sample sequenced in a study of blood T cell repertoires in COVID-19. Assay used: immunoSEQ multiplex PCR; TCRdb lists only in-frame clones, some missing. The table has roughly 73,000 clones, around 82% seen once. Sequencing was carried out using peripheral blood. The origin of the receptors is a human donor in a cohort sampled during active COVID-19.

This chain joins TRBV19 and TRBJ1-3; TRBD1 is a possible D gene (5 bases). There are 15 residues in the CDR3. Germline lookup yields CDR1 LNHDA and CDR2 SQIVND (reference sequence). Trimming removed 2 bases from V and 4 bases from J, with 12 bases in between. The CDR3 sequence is CASSISWTLGNTIYF. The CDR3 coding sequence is TGTGCCAGTAGTATAAGTTGGACACTCGGAAACACCATATATTTT.

CDR3 DNA sequence: TGTGCCAGCAGCTTAGATCCTAGCGGGAGTGGAGATACGCAGTATTTT. As protein: CASSLDPSGSGDTQYF. The rearrangement links TRBV11-2 to TRBJ2-3; 10 bases align to TRBD2. V shed 0 bases and J 5 bases; nucleotides not matched to a gene: 5. CDR3 length equals 16 residues. The V gene's germline CDR1 is SGHAT and CDR2 FQNNGV.

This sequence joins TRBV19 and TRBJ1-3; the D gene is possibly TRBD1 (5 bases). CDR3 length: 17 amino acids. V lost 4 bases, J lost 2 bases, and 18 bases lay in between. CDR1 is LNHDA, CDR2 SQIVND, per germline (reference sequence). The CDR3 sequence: CASSNLQATGAGNTIYF. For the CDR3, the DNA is TGTGCCAGTAGTAACCTTCAGGCGACGGGGGCTGGAAACACCATATATTTT.

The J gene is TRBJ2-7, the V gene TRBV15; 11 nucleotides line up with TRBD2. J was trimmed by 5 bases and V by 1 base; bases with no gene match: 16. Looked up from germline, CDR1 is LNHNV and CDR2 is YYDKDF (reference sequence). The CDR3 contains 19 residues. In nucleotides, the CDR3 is TGTGCCACCAGCAGAGCAGACAGGGTACTAGCGGGAGCTTTCCACGAGCAGTACTTC. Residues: CATSRADRVLAGAFHEQYF.

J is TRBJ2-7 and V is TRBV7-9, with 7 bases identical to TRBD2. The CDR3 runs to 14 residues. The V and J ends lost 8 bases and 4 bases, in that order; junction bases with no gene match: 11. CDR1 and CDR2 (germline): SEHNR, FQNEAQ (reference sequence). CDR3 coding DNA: TGTGCCAGCCAAGCGGCGGGAGCTTCGTACGAGCAGTACTTC. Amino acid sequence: CASQAAGASYEQYF.

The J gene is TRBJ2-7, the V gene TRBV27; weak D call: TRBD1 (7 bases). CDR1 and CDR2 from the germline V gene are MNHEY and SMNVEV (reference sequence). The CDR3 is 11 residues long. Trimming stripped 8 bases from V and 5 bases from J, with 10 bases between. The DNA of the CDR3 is TGTGCCAGCCGCAGGGGGGACGAGCAGTACTTC. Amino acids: CASRRGDEQYF.

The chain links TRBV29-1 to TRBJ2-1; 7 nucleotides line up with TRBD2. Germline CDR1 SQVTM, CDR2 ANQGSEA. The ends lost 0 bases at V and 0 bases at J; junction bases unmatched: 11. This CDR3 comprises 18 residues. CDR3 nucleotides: TGCAGCGTTGAAGATATAGGCGGGAGTGGGAGCTCCTACAATGAGCAGTTCTTC. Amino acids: CSVEDIGGSGSSYNEQFF.

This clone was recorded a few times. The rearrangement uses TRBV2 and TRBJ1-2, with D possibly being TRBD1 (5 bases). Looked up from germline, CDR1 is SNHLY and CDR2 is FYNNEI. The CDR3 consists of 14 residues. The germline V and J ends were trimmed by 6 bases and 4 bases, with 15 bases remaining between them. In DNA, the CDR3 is TGTGCCAGCAGCGCATTCGGGGGAGCCTATGGCTACACCTTC. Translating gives CASSAFGGAYGYTF.